One sample yielded the 19 T cell receptor beta chains listed below, sequenced in a study of shared clonotypes between healthy human individuals. The assay was immunoSEQ multiplex PCR, and TCRdb's table has in-frame clones only and misses some. The repertoire includes 2.3 million or so clones, 93% of them detected once, and about 0.37% sits in the top ten. The sequencing sample was made of naive CD4+ T cells from PBMCs. Subset defined: CD45RA+ positively selected. The receptors here all came from a young man in good health. Some clones in this sample may be carry-over from other donors' samples.

V and J are TRBV28 and TRBJ1-1, with D tentatively TRBD1 (5 bases). This CDR3 contains 14 residues. Trimming removed 4 bases at V and 10 bases at J, with 19 bases between. Germline values: CDR1 MDHEN, CDR2 SYDVKM. Written as DNA, the CDR3 is TGTGCCAGCAGTTGGGGGGTTGGGGTTCGGCGAGCTTTCTTT. Its protein product is CASSWGVGVRRAFF. The full variable domain, with the rest looked up from reference TRBV28 and TRBJ1-1, is DVKVTQSSRYLVKRTGEKVFLECVQDMDHENMFWYRQDPGLGLRLIYFSYDVKMKEKGDIPEGYSVSREKKERFSLILESASTNQTSMYLCASSWGVGVRRAFFGQGTRLTVV.

This rearrangement joins TRBV15 to TRBJ2-1, with 7 bases that match TRBD2. The V gene end was trimmed by 10 bases and the J gene end by 4 bases; junction bases not matched to a gene: 7. The CDR3 extends over 13 amino acids. CDR1 and CDR2 (germline): LNHNV, YYDKDF (reference sequence). CDR3 region: CASQPSGYNEQFF. DNA of the CDR3: TGTGCCAGCCAGCCTAGCGGATACAATGAGCAGTTCTTC.

Here the CDR3 reads CASSSPLGGTIAFF. The CDR3, as DNA: TGTGCCAGCAGCTCACCCCTCGGGGGGACCATTGCTTTCTTT. The rearrangement links TRBV7-9 to TRBJ1-1; D perhaps matches TRBD1 (5 bases). CDR3 size: 14 residues. V dropped 4 bases and J dropped 11 bases, with 20 bases sitting between them. CDR1 is SEHNR, CDR2 FQNEAQ, per germline (reference sequence).

The genes are TRBV11-3 and TRBJ1-5; D is perhaps TRBD1 (6 bases). The germline V and J ends were trimmed by 7 bases and 4 bases, with 26 bases remaining between them. The germline V gene has CDR1 SGHNT and CDR2 YENEEA. This CDR3 spans 18 amino acids. The CDR3 loop reads CASTPGNSTGTTNQPQHF. The CDR3 coding sequence is TGTGCCAGCACCCCTGGAAACTCAACCGGGACAACTAATCAGCCCCAGCATTTT. Full variable domain (outside the CDR3, taken from reference TRBV11-3 and TRBJ1-5): EAGVVQSPRYKIIEKKQPVAFWCNPISGHNTLYWYLQNLGQGPELLIRYENEEAVDDSQLPKDRFSAERLKGVDSTLKIQPAELGDSAVYLCASTPGNSTGTTNQPQHFGDGTRLSIL.

The chain combines TRBV28 with TRBJ1-2; TRBD1 aligns across 12 bases. CDR3 length: 15 residues. V shed 7 bases and J 5 bases; nucleotides not matched to a gene: 8. Germline loops: CDR1 MDHEN, CDR2 SYDVKM. The CDR3 here is CASKSWGQGAYGYTF. In nucleotides, the CDR3 is TGTGCCAGCAAAAGTTGGGGACAGGGGGCGTATGGCTACACCTTC.

This chain connects TRBV30 to TRBJ2-7; possible D gene TRBD1, 6 bases. There are 13 residues in the CDR3. From germline, CDR1 is GTSNPN and CDR2 SVGIG (reference sequence). V lost 6 bases, J lost 5 bases, and 17 bases lay in between. The CDR3 DNA is TGTGCCTGTACCAGGAACTCAGGGGACGAGCAGTACTTC. It is translated as CACTRNSGDEQYF.

This chain uses TRBV28 with TRBJ2-7; D not resolved. The CDR3 sequence is 12 residues long. The V gene's germline CDR1 is MDHEN and CDR2 SYDVKM. The V end lost 3 bases, the J end lost 4 bases, and 7 bases lay between the germline ends. The CDR3 reads CASSFKAYEQYF. CDR3 coding DNA: TGTGCCAGCAGTTTTAAGGCTTACGAGCAGTACTTC. Full variable domain (rest looked up from reference TRBV28 and TRBJ2-7): DVKVTQSSRYLVKRTGEKVFLECVQDMDHENMFWYRQDPGLGLRLIYFSYDVKMKEKGDIPEGYSVSREKKERFSLILESASTNQTSMYLCASSFKAYEQYFGPGTRLTVT.

A word on this clone: The same CDR3 can be traced to other DNA sequences in this sample. The V call is TRBV28, the J call TRBJ2-2; D is ambiguous. The CDR3 runs to 12 residues. V gave up 1 base and J gave up 6 bases, with 3 bases separating them. Germline V gene sequence: CDR1 MDHEN, CDR2 SYDVKM. In nucleotides, the CDR3 is TGTGCCAGCAGTTTATTTGCCGGGGAGCTGTTTTTT. Protein sequence: CASSLFAGELFF.

The genes are TRBV5-1 and TRBJ1-4; the D gene is possibly TRBD1 (5 bases). The CDR3 is made up of 14 amino acids. Trimming cost V 0 bases and J 8 bases, with 11 bases left between them. Germline assignment: CDR1 SGHRS and CDR2 YFSETQ. This CDR3 reads CASSLGQRGEKLFF. The DNA of the CDR3 is TGCGCCAGCAGCTTGGGACAGCGGGGGGAAAAACTGTTTTTT. The variable domain in full, completed from reference TRBV5-1 and TRBJ1-4, reads KAGVTQTPRYLIKTRGQQVTLSCSPISGHRSVSWYQQTPGQGLQFLFEYFSETQRNKGNFPGRFSGRQFSNSRSEMNVSTLELGDSALYLCASSLGQRGEKLFFGSGTQLSVL.

The chain joins TRBV5-6 to TRBJ2-1, with D possibly being TRBD1 (6 bases). CDR3 length equals 15 residues. V lost 4 bases to trimming and J lost 4 bases, with 15 bases between them. CDR1 SGHDT and CDR2 YYEEEE come from the germline V gene. The CDR3 bases are TGTGCCAGCAGCGAACGGGACAATACGTACAATGAGCAGTTCTTC. This codes for CASSERDNTYNEQFF.

The rearrangement joins TRBV19 to TRBJ1-5; maybe TRBD1 (6 bases). The CDR3 has 17 amino acids. V was shortened by 4 bases and J by 6 bases, with 22 bases between the two germline ends. The germline gives CDR1 LNHDA, CDR2 SQIVND (reference sequence). This CDR3 reads CASSKPYGRGRGQPQHF. DNA for the CDR3: TGTGCCAGTAGTAAACCGTACGGTCGGGGGCGCGGTCAGCCCCAGCATTTT.

This clone turned up a few times. At the DNA level, this CDR3 is encoded by other sequences in the same sample as well. The chain carries TRBV14 and TRBJ1-1; D remains ambiguous. V was pared by 4 bases and J by 1 base, with 4 bases between. In germline, CDR1 is SGHDN, CDR2 FVKESK. This CDR3 is built from 12 residues. In DNA form, the CDR3 reads TGTGCCAGCAGCCGGCAGAACACTGAAGCTTTCTTT. It is translated as CASSRQNTEAFF.

The chain carries TRBV5-1 and TRBJ2-3, with TRBD1 matching 9 bases. The germline V gene has CDR1 SGHRS and CDR2 YFSETQ. Unmatched junction bases numbered 9, after V lost 5 bases and J lost 2 bases. This CDR3 is 16 amino acids long. The chain's CDR3 is CASSSTGGVPTDTQYF. The DNA for the CDR3 is TGCGCCAGCAGTTCAACAGGGGGCGTACCCACAGATACGCAGTATTTT. Full variable domain (outside the CDR3, taken from reference TRBV5-1 and TRBJ2-3): KAGVTQTPRYLIKTRGQQVTLSCSPISGHRSVSWYQQTPGQGLQFLFEYFSETQRNKGNFPGRFSGRQFSNSRSEMNVSTLELGDSALYLCASSSTGGVPTDTQYFGPGTRLTVL.

CDR3 in amino acids: CASSLPYRYTEAFF. CDR3 nucleotides: TGTGCCAGCAGTTTACCCTACAGGTACACTGAAGCTTTCTTT. The V and J genes are TRBV28 and TRBJ1-1, with D possibly TRBD1 on 5 matching bases. Trimming removed 2 bases from V and 3 bases from J, with 10 bases in between. Germline CDR1 MDHEN, CDR2 SYDVKM. The CDR3 covers 14 residues.

This clone came up a few times. V usage is TRBV19 and J usage is TRBJ1-2; 7 bases line up with TRBD1. The CDR3 spans 14 residues. Unmatched junction bases numbered 11, after V lost 6 bases and J lost 7 bases. CDR1 is LNHDA and CDR2 is SQIVND in the germline V gene (reference sequence). CDR3 bases: TGTGCCAGTAGCCCTGGGACAGTAGCCTCTGGCTACACCTTC. Translation: CASSPGTVASGYTF.

The V gene is TRBV4-1, the J gene TRBJ1-1; 7 bases line up with TRBD1. Germline V gene lookup returns CDR1 MGHRA and CDR2 YSYEKL. Trimming took 2 bases from V and 1 from J; bases not matched to a gene: 1. The CDR3 loop spans 14 amino acids. For the CDR3, the DNA is TGCGCCAGCAGCCAACGGACAGGGAACACTGAAGCTTTCTTT. Translated: CASSQRTGNTEAFF.

This clone was detected a few times. V is TRBV18 and J is TRBJ2-7; D not certain. The length of the CDR3 is 11 residues. The germline V gene encodes CDR1 KGHSH and CDR2 LQKENI. Trimming pared 2 bases from V and 5 bases from J, leaving 4 bases between. DNA for the CDR3: TGTGCCAGCTCACCAAAGGACGAGCAGTACTTC. Translating gives CASSPKDEQYF.

The rearrangement links TRBV19 to TRBJ2-7; the match to TRBD1 covers 10 bases. CDR1 is LNHDA and CDR2 is SQIVND in the germline V gene (reference sequence). The CDR3 runs to 16 residues. V lost 3 bases, J lost 3 bases, and 8 bases stayed unmatched. The CDR3 region has the DNA TGTGCCAGTAGTATCCCTACGACAGGGGGCCGCTACGAGCAGTACTTC. Encoded protein: CASSIPTTGGRYEQYF.

The chain has TRBV6-1 and TRBJ1-2, with 9 bases fitting TRBD1. Germline CDR1 and CDR2: MNHNS and SASEGT. Trimming cost V 6 bases and J 2 bases; bases outside gene matches: 1. The CDR3 is 13 amino acids. CDR3 coding DNA: TGTGCCAGCAGAGGGACAGGGAACTATGGCTACACCTTC. The encoded protein is CASRGTGNYGYTF.